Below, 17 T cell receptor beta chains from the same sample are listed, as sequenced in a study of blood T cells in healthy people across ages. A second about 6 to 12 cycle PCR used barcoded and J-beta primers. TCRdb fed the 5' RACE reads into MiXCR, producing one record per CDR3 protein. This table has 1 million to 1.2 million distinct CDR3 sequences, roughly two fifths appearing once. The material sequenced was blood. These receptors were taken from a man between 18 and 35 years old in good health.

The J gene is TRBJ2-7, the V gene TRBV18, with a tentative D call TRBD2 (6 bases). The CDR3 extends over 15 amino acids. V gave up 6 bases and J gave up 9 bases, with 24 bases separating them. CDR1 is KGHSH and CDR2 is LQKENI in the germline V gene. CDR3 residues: CASSQEMGGVNGQYF. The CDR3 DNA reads TGTGCCAGCTCCCAGGAGATGGGGGGAGTAAATGGGCAGTACTTC.

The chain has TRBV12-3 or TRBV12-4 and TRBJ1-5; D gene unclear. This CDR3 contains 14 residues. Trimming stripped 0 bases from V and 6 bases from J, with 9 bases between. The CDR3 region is CASSLADESQPQHF. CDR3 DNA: TGTGCCAGCAGTTTAGCGGACGAGTCTCAGCCCCAGCATTTT.

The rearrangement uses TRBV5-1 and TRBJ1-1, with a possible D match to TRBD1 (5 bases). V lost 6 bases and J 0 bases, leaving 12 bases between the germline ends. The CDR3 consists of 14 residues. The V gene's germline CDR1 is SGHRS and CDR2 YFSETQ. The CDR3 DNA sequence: TGCGCCAGCACTGTACTGGACATGAACACTGAAGCTTTCTTT. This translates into CASTVLDMNTEAFF.

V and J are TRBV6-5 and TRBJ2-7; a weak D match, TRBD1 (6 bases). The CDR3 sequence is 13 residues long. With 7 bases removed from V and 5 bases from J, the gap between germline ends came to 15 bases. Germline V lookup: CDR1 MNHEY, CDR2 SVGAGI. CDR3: CASTPRGSDEQYF. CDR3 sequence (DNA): TGTGCCAGCACCCCCAGGGGAAGCGACGAGCAGTACTTC.

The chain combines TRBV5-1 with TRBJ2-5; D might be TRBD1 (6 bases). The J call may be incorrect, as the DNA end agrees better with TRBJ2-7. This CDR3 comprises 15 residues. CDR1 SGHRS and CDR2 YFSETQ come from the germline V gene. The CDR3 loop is CASSLVDSFSYEQYF. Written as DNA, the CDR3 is TGCGCCAGCAGCTTGGTGGACAGTTTTTCCTACGAGCAGTACTTC.

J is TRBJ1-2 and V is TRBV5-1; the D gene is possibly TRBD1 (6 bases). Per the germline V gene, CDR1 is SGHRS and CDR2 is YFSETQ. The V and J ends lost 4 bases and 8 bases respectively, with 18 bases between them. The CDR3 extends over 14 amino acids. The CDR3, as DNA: TGCGCCAGCAGCGTCGAGGGGGTTTTGACCGGCTACACCTTC. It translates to CASSVEGVLTGYTF.

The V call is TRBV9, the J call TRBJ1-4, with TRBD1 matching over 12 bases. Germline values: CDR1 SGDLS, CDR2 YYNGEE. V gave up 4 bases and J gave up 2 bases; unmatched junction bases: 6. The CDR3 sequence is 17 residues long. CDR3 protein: CASSPGTGGVTNEKLFF. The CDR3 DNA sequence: TGTGCCAGCAGCCCAGGGACAGGGGGCGTTACTAATGAAAAACTGTTTTTT.

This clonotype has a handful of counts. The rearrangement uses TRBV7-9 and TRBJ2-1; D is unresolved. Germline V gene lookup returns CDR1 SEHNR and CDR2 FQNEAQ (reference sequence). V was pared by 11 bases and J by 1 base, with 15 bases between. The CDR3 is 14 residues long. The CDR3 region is CALIRSESYNEQFF. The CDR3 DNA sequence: TGTGCCCTGATTAGGAGCGAATCCTACAATGAGCAGTTCTTC.

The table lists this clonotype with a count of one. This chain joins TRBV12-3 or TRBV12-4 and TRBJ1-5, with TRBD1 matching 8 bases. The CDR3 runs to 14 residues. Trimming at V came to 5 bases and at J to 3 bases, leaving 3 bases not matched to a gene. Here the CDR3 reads CASSVTGANQPQHF. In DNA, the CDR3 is TGTGCCAGCAGTGTGACAGGGGCCAATCAGCCCCAGCATTTT.

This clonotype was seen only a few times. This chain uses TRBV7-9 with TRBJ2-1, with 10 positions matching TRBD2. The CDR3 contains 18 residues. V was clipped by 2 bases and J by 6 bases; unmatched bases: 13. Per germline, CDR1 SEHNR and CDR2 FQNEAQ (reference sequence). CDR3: CASSLSPQLAGLFNEQFF. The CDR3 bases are TGTGCCAGCAGCTTATCCCCCCAACTAGCGGGGTTATTCAATGAGCAGTTCTTC.

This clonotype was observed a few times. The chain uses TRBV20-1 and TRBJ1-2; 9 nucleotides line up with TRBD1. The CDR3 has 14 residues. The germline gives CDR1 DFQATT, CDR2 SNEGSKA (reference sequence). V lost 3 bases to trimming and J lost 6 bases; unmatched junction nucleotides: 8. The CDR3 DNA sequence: TGCAGTGCTAGCTACCCCGGGACAGGGAATGGCTACACCTTC. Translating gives CSASYPGTGNGYTF.

CDR3 protein: CSARPSTALYGYTF. The CDR3 DNA follows: TGCAGTGCCAGACCCTCGACAGCTCTCTATGGCTACACCTTC. The V gene is TRBV20-1, the J gene TRBJ1-2; possible D gene TRBD1, 5 bases. The CDR3 contains 14 residues. The germline V gene encodes CDR1 DFQATT and CDR2 SNEGSKA (reference sequence). V lost 6 bases and J lost 4, with 18 bases in between.

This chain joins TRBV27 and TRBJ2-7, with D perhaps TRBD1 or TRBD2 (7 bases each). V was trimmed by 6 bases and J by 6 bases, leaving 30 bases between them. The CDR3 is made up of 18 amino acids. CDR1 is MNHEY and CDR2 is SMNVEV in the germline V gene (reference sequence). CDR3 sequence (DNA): TGTGCCAGCAGGCTCCGCTCTCCTTGGGACCCCAGGGGGGGCGAGCAGTACTTC. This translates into CASRLRSPWDPRGGEQYF.

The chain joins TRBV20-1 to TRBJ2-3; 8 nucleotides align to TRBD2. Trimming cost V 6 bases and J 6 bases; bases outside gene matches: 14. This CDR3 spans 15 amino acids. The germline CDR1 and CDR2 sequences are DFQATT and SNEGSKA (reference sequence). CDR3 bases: TGCAGTGCACCCTCTAGCGGGTCGATCTTTGATACGCAGTATTTT. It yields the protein CSAPSSGSIFDTQYF.

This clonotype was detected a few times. DNA for the CDR3: TGCGCCAGCAGTTTAGCCGGGACAGGGGAAACAGATACGCAGTATTTT. Its protein product is CASSLAGTGETDTQYF. The chain joins TRBV5-1 to TRBJ2-3, with 10 bases lining up with TRBD1. J lost 3 bases, V lost 5 bases, and 9 bases had no gene match. Germline CDR1 is SGHRS and CDR2 is YFSETQ. The CDR3 sequence is 16 residues long. Complete variable domain (other parts from reference TRBV5-1 and TRBJ2-3): KAGVTQTPRYLIKTRGQQVTLSCSPISGHRSVSWYQQTPGQGLQFLFEYFSETQRNKGNFPGRFSGRQFSNSRSEMNVSTLELGDSALYLCASSLAGTGETDTQYFGPGTRLTVL.

CDR3 amino acids: CASSYSGGSSYNEQYF. Here the CDR3 DNA reads TGTGCCAGCAGTTACTCTGGGGGGAGCTCCTACAATGAGCAGTACTTC. The chain recombines TRBV6-5 with TRBJ2-1; weak D call: TRBD2 (6 bases). The J call may be in error: the DNA end matches TRBJ2-7 better. The CDR3 covers 16 residues. Germline values: CDR1 MNHEY, CDR2 SVGAGI.

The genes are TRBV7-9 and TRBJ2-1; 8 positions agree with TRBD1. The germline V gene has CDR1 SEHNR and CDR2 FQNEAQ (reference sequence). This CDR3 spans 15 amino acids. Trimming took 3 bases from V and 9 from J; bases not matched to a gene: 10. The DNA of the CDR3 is TGTGCCAGCAGCTTCACCGGGACAGGACGGAGTGAGCAGTTCTTC. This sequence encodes CASSFTGTGRSEQFF.